This passage covers 19 T cell receptor beta chains from one sample sequenced in a study of somatic mutations in T cells in chronic GVHD. The table came from immunoSEQ multiplex PCR; TCRdb's copy has only in-frame clones and leaves some out. In the table there are 13,000 to 15,000 clones, roughly three quarters of which are singletons. What was sequenced was Vbeta20-negative CD4+ T cells from blood. The receptors shown here come from a male patient aged 50 to 60 with chronic graft-versus-host disease. The T cells may come from the graft donor.

V is TRBV6-5 and J is TRBJ1-5; D perhaps matches TRBD1 (5 bases). The germline gives CDR1 MNHEY, CDR2 SVGAGI. CDR3 length: 15 residues. With 6 bases removed from V and 3 bases from J, the gap between germline ends came to 15 bases. The CDR3 DNA follows: TGTGCCAGCAGGAAGGGGAGGGTATTCAATCAGCCCCAGCATTTT. Translated, it gives CASRKGRVFNQPQHF.

This chain uses TRBV11-2 with TRBJ1-2, with TRBD1 matching over 7 bases. Trimming removed 2 bases from V and 7 bases from J; junction bases left unmatched: 7. Germline-derived CDR1 and CDR2 are SGHAT and FQNNGV. The CDR3 sequence is 14 residues long. The CDR3 sequence: CASSLLGTVPGYTF. The CDR3 region has the DNA TGTGCCAGCAGCTTACTTGGGACAGTTCCTGGCTACACCTTC.

V gene TRBV7-9 combines with J gene TRBJ2-3; perhaps TRBD2 as D (5 bases). The V end lost 6 bases, the J end lost 0 bases, and 7 bases lay between the germline ends. Germline assignment: CDR1 SEHNR and CDR2 FQNEAQ (reference sequence). There are 13 residues in the CDR3. The CDR3 here is CASSRGSTDTQYF. In DNA, the CDR3 is TGTGCCAGCAGTCGCGGGAGCACAGATACGCAGTATTTT. Full variable domain (outside the CDR3, taken from reference TRBV7-9 and TRBJ2-3): DTGVSQNPRHKITKRGQNVTFRCDPISEHNRLYWYRQTLGQGPEFLTYFQNEAQLEKSRLLSDRFSAERPKGSFSTLEIQRTEQGDSAMYLCASSRGSTDTQYFGPGTRLTVL.

The chain employs TRBV10-3 and TRBJ1-2; D unclear. From germline, CDR1 is ENHRY and CDR2 SYGVKD. The CDR3 spans 14 residues. The V end was cut by 0 bases, the J end by 3 bases, with 8 bases between. CDR3 nucleotides: TGTGCCATCAGTGAGTCTGTCAGCGACTATGGCTACACCTTC. Protein: CAISESVSDYGYTF.

The V gene is TRBV6-5, the J gene TRBJ1-2, with TRBD1 identical over 7 bases. V gave up 7 bases and J gave up 2 bases; unmatched junction bases: 7. The CDR3 has 14 residues. Germline assignment: CDR1 MNHEY and CDR2 SVGAGI. In nucleotides, the CDR3 is TGTGCCAGCACTCGGGAACAGGGGAACTATGGCTACACCTTC. Its protein product is CASTREQGNYGYTF.

The rearrangement uses TRBV5-6 and TRBJ2-2; 9 bases map to TRBD1. The CDR3 totals 16 residues. Germline assignment: CDR1 SGHDT and CDR2 YYEEEE. Unmatched junction bases numbered 7, after V lost 4 bases and J lost 3 bases. The CDR3: CASSPTGGADTGELFF. The CDR3 DNA is TGTGCCAGCAGCCCAACAGGGGGCGCGGACACCGGGGAGCTGTTTTTT.

On this clone: Other DNA sequences from this sample encode an identical CDR3 as well. This sequence joins TRBV29-1 and TRBJ2-1; TRBD2 matches at 12 bases. Germline assignment: CDR1 SQVTM and CDR2 ANQGSEA. After removal of 3 bases from V and 6 bases from J, the junction contained 9 bases not matched to a gene. The CDR3 consists of 16 residues. CDR3 DNA: TGCAGCGTTGAGGATCGCCCTAGCGGGAGGGTCAATGAGCAGTTCTTC. Its protein is CSVEDRPSGRVNEQFF.

The V call is TRBV11-2, the J call TRBJ1-6; 8 bases are a match to TRBD1. CDR3 length: 16 amino acids. Trimming removed 3 bases from V and 7 bases from J; junction bases left unmatched: 8. Germline assignment: CDR1 SGHAT and CDR2 FQNNGV. CDR3 nucleotide sequence: TGTGCCAGCAGCTTGAGCACAGGGGGTAGCAATTCACCCCTCCACTTT. It is translated as CASSLSTGGSNSPLHF.

V is TRBV14 and J is TRBJ2-5; no clear D. CDR1 and CDR2 from the germline V gene are SGHDN and FVKESK. The V end lost 8 bases, the J end lost 2 bases, and 18 bases lay between the germline ends. This CDR3 contains 15 residues. CDR3 coding DNA: TGTGCCAGCGCTATACAACACGGCGGACAAGAGACCCAGTACTTC. Residues: CASAIQHGGQETQYF.

The chain combines TRBV18 with TRBJ1-3, with TRBD1 identical over 10 bases. This CDR3 has 16 amino acids. Germline-derived CDR1 and CDR2 are KGHSH and LQKENI. The trim removed 2 bases at V and 2 bases at J, leaving 3 bases unmatched. CDR3 sequence: CASSPAGQGTGNTIYF. In DNA form, the CDR3 reads TGTGCCAGCTCACCAGCGGGACAGGGGACTGGAAACACCATATATTTT. The whole variable domain, filled in from reference TRBV18 and TRBJ1-3, reads NAGVMQNPRHLVRRRGQEARLRCSPMKGHSHVYWYRQLPEEGLKFMVYLQKENIIDESGMPKERFSAEFPKEGPSILRIQQVVRGDSAAYFCASSPAGQGTGNTIYFGEGSWLTVV.

The chain joins TRBV19 to TRBJ2-5, with 7 bases aligning to TRBD1. J was trimmed by 4 bases and V by 9 bases; bases with no gene match: 2. Germline CDR1 reads LNHDA; CDR2 reads SQIVND (reference sequence). CDR3 length: 11 residues. CDR3 nucleotide sequence: TGTGCCAGCTCAGGGGGAGAGACCCAGTACTTC. This translates into CASSGGETQYF.

The J gene is TRBJ2-7, the V gene TRBV28; D perhaps matches TRBD2 (6 bases). The CDR3 consists of 14 residues. Between the trimmed V and J ends, which lost 6 bases and 6 bases, there was a span of 18 bases. Germline V gene data show CDR1 as MDHEN and CDR2 as SYDVKM. CDR3: CASSPLGLTPEQYF. The CDR3, as DNA: TGTGCCAGCAGCCCCCTGGGACTGACGCCCGAGCAGTACTTC. The whole variable domain, filled in from reference TRBV28 and TRBJ2-7, reads DVKVTQSSRYLVKRTGEKVFLECVQDMDHENMFWYRQDPGLGLRLIYFSYDVKMKEKGDIPEGYSVSREKKERFSLILESASTNQTSMYLCASSPLGLTPEQYFGPGTRLTVT.

This clone appeared once. The rearrangement uses TRBV4-3 and TRBJ2-3; D gene unclear. V dropped 1 base and J dropped 5 bases, with 16 bases sitting between them. Germline V CDR1 and CDR2: LGHNA, YSLEER. CDR3 length: 16 residues. This CDR3 reads CASSQGMNTQEDTQYF. CDR3 DNA: TGCGCCAGCAGCCAAGGGATGAACACCCAGGAAGATACGCAGTATTTT.

The chain joins TRBV7-3 to TRBJ2-1; 8 bases are shared with TRBD2. The ends lost 5 bases at V and 1 base at J; junction bases unmatched: 4. The length of the CDR3 is 15 residues. Germline V gene sequence: CDR1 SGHTA, CDR2 FQGTGA. CDR3 loop: CASSGQRGSYNEQFF. The CDR3 DNA sequence: TGTGCCAGCAGCGGACAGCGGGGGTCCTACAATGAGCAGTTCTTC.

This sequence joins TRBV7-9 and TRBJ1-1, with D unclear. The V end was cut by 2 bases, the J end by 4 bases, with 2 bases between. The CDR3 spans 11 residues. Germline CDR1 and CDR2: SEHNR and FQNEAQ (reference sequence). The CDR3 DNA is TGTGCCAGCAGCTTACGCACTGAAGCTTTCTTT. It translates to CASSLRTEAFF.

This clone occurred a few times. The genes are TRBV28 and TRBJ1-4; 8 positions agree with TRBD1. V dropped 3 bases and J dropped 11; count of bases not matched to a gene: 14. Per germline, CDR1 MDHEN and CDR2 SYDVKM. The CDR3 has 16 residues. CDR3: CASSFRAGGTRGKLFF. The DNA of the CDR3 is TGTGCCAGCAGTTTTAGGGCAGGGGGCACTCGGGGGAAACTGTTTTTT.

The chain has TRBV6-5 and TRBJ1-6; 8 bases agree with TRBD1. Trimming cost V 6 bases and J 10 bases; bases outside gene matches: 8. The CDR3 contains 14 residues. Per germline, CDR1 MNHEY and CDR2 SVGAGI. CDR3 sequence reads: CASSRTGLESPLHF. CDR3 nucleotide sequence: TGTGCCAGCAGCAGGACAGGGCTGGAGTCACCCCTCCACTTT.

This chain links TRBV7-2 with TRBJ1-1; D uncertain. The germline V gene has CDR1 SGHTA and CDR2 FQGNSA. V gave up 7 bases and J gave up 0 bases, with 18 bases separating them. CDR3 length: 16 residues. The CDR3 DNA reads as TGTGCCAGCATTCGGAGGGCCAACCTTATGAACACTGAAGCTTTCTTT. It specifies CASIRRANLMNTEAFF.

This clone was seen more than once but under ten times. This sequence joins TRBV19 and TRBJ1-2; the match to TRBD1 covers 8 bases. The germline CDR1 and CDR2 sequences are LNHDA and SQIVND (reference sequence). The junction had 8 bases not matched to a gene; V was cut back by 7 bases and J by 4 bases. The CDR3 loop spans 14 amino acids. The CDR3 nucleotides are TGTGCCAGTAATCCCCCGGGACAGGCCTATGGCTACACCTTC. Its translation is CASNPPGQAYGYTF.